Sequencing of this T cell receptor (beta chain) was carried out in a study of blood T cell repertoires in COVID-19. Clones were sequenced by immunoSEQ multiplex PCR, and TCRdb holds only the in-frame ones, with some missing. The sample shows some 180,000 clones, about 80% of them seen only once. The CDR3 consists of 20 residues. Sequenced material: peripheral blood. The TCR originated in an elderly woman with acute or convalescent COVID-19. The chain employs TRBV21-1 and TRBJ2-1; TRBD2 reflects the table's D call only, with no check against the DNA. TRBV21-1 is noted as a pseudogene. CDR3 loop: CASSKFFASGGEKSYNEQFF. The CDR3 bases are TGTGCCAGCAGCAAATTCTTTGCTAGCGGGGGGGAAAAATCCTACAATGAGCAGTTCTTC.